The sequence of this T cell receptor (beta chain) was determined in a study of cytomegalovirus exposure and HLA in healthy donors. PCR primers comprised 60 Vbeta and 13 Jbeta primers. The table came from immunoSEQ multiplex PCR; TCRdb's copy has only in-frame clones and leaves some out. Among under 150,000 clones, 60% to 80% were seen once, and the ten largest hold about 0.97%. Sample: PBMCs. The TCR originated in a man between 18 and 29 years old in good health and CMV-seronegative.

DNA of the CDR3: TGTGCCAGCAGCCCTCGGAGCCATACGCAGTATTTT. Protein product: CASSPRSHTQYF. The chain joins TRBV5-8 to TRBJ2-3; D is unclear. Trimming took 4 bases from V and 7 from J, leaving 10 bases between them. The CDR3 runs to 12 residues. Germline CDR1 SGHTS, CDR2 YDEGEE. Looking up the rest from reference TRBV5-8 and TRBJ2-3 gives the full variable domain: EAGVTQSPTHLIKTRGQQATLRCSPISGHTSVYWYQQALGLGLQFLLWYDEGEERNRGNFPPRFSGRQFPNYSSELNVNALELEDSALYLCASSPRSHTQYFGPGTRLTVL.